A single sample gave rise to the 19 T cell receptor beta chains below, sequenced in a study of identifying expanded T cells in peripheral blood. Here immunoSEQ multiplex PCR was the method, and the copy in TCRdb shows in-frame clones only, minus some. The data contain approximately 85,000 clones, roughly 86% of them singletons. Sequences were obtained from blood. These receptors were obtained from a person aged 18 to 75 in good health.

The CDR3 DNA follows: TGTGCCAGTAGTACCCAGGGCGCGAACACTGAAGCTTTCTTT. Translation: CASSTQGANTEAFF. The V call is TRBV19, the J call TRBJ1-1; D is perhaps TRBD1 (5 bases). The germline gives CDR1 LNHDA, CDR2 SQIVND (reference sequence). The CDR3 loop spans 14 amino acids. Trimming cost V 4 bases and J 1 base, with 10 bases left between them.

This clone has a handful of counts. The chain carries TRBV30 and TRBJ1-2; a possible D gene is TRBD1 (5 bases). The CDR3 contains 13 residues. Trimming took off 0 bases at V and 7 bases at J, with 12 bases between the two ends. Germline lookup yields CDR1 GTSNPN and CDR2 SVGIG (reference sequence). CDR3 nucleotides: TGTGCCTGGAGTGTCGGGACTCGGGGTGGCTACACCTTC. This gives the protein CAWSVGTRGGYTF.

The V call is TRBV10-3, the J call TRBJ2-2; 7 bases match TRBD2. V was pared by 2 bases and J by 3 bases, with 0 bases of the junction left unmatched. This CDR3 is 14 amino acids long. Germline-derived CDR1 and CDR2 are ENHRY and SYGVKD. The DNA for the CDR3 is TGTGCCATCAGTGAGGGGGGGGACACCGGGGAGCTGTTTTTT. It specifies CAISEGGDTGELFF.

The rearrangement joins TRBV10-1 to TRBJ2-5; D not certain. Germline V lookup: CDR1 WNHNN, CDR2 SYGVQD (reference sequence). The CDR3 loop spans 15 amino acids. V was shortened by 7 bases and J by 6 bases, with 21 bases between the two germline ends. The CDR3 loop reads CASTPRPDPVKTQYF. The CDR3 bases are TGCGCCAGCACCCCCCGTCCGGACCCCGTAAAGACCCAGTACTTC.

CDR3 bases: TGTGCCAGCAGTGAGGGGGGGATCTATGGCTACACCTTC. Its protein product is CASSEGGIYGYTF. V gene TRBV6-1 combines with J gene TRBJ1-2; weak D call: TRBD1 (5 bases). The CDR3 extends over 13 amino acids. Germline CDR1 MNHNS, CDR2 SASEGT. Trimming took 3 bases from V and 4 from J, leaving 9 bases between them.

V gene TRBV6-6 combines with J gene TRBJ2-3, with 9 bases matching TRBD1. The CDR3 extends over 15 amino acids. The junction had 6 bases not matched to a gene; V was cut back by 2 bases and J by 6 bases. CDR1 and CDR2 from the germline V gene are MNHNY and SVGAGI (reference sequence). The CDR3 bases are TGTGCCAGCAGTTACGTGACAGGGGGGACGGATACGCAGTATTTT. It encodes CASSYVTGGTDTQYF.

This clone was seen a few times. The chain links TRBV4-2 to TRBJ1-2; TRBD1 is a possible D gene (6 bases). Germline V lookup: CDR1 LGHNA, CDR2 YNFKEQ. This CDR3 has 12 residues. Trimming stripped 6 bases from V and 10 bases from J, with 15 bases between. The CDR3 protein is CASRLNRAAYTF. CDR3 nucleotides: TGTGCCAGCAGGCTAAACAGGGCTGCCTACACCTTC.

The chain uses TRBV9 and TRBJ1-3, with D hard to call. The CDR3 length is 15 residues. Germline CDR1 SGDLS, CDR2 YYNGEE. V gave up 3 bases and J gave up 0 bases, with 10 bases separating them. DNA for the CDR3: TGTGCCAGCAGCGCTAGTGGGGTCTCTGGAAACACCATATATTTT. Translation: CASSASGVSGNTIYF.

This chain links TRBV5-1 with TRBJ2-1, with TRBD2 identical over 10 bases. Trimming took 2 bases from V and 5 from J; bases not matched to a gene: 4. Germline CDR1 is SGHRS and CDR2 is YFSETQ. The CDR3 consists of 15 residues. CDR3 sequence (DNA): TGCGCCAGCAGCTTTTTAGCGGGAGGTGACAATGAGCAGTTCTTC. Translating it yields CASSFLAGGDNEQFF.

The rearrangement joins TRBV5-6 to TRBJ2-7; 10 bases line up with TRBD1. The CDR3 length is 16 residues. Looked up from germline, CDR1 is SGHDT and CDR2 is YYEEEE. The V and J ends lost 2 bases and 3 bases, in that order; junction bases with no gene match: 8. CDR3: CASSLGKTGGVYEQYF. The CDR3 DNA is TGTGCCAGCAGCTTAGGGAAGACAGGGGGCGTCTACGAGCAGTACTTC.

This clone was seen once. This chain connects TRBV5-4 to TRBJ2-1; D unclear. V dropped 2 bases and J dropped 0 bases, with 3 bases sitting between them. CDR1 SGHNT and CDR2 YYREEE come from the germline V gene (reference sequence). The CDR3 has 13 residues. The DNA for the CDR3 is TGTGCCAGCAGCTTAGGCTCCTACAATGAGCAGTTCTTC. Translation gives CASSLGSYNEQFF.

This chain links TRBV13 with TRBJ1-1; D uncertain. From germline, CDR1 is PRHDT and CDR2 FYEKMQ (reference sequence). V lost 4 bases and J lost 3, with 12 bases in between. The CDR3 runs 14 residues. The CDR3 coding sequence is TGTGCCAGCAGCTCGGACGGAACTTACACTGAAGCTTTCTTT. This codes for CASSSDGTYTEAFF.

The chain has TRBV13 and TRBJ2-7; possibly TRBD2 for D (5 bases). Per the germline V gene, CDR1 is PRHDT and CDR2 is FYEKMQ (reference sequence). With 2 bases removed from V and 0 bases from J, the gap between germline ends came to 14 bases. There are 16 residues in the CDR3. The CDR3 region is CASSLWRQDDSYEQYF. DNA for the CDR3: TGTGCCAGCAGCTTATGGAGGCAGGATGACTCCTACGAGCAGTACTTC.

The chain links TRBV6-5 to TRBJ2-7; 12 positions agree with TRBD2. V was clipped by 4 bases and J by 6 bases; unmatched bases: 10. Germline values: CDR1 MNHEY, CDR2 SVGAGI. The length of the CDR3 is 16 residues. The CDR3 reads CASSSSMTSGRGEQYF. In DNA form, the CDR3 reads TGTGCCAGCAGTTCCTCAATGACTAGCGGGAGAGGCGAGCAGTACTTC.

CDR3 residues: CASSLVQGVDGYTF. For the CDR3, the DNA is TGCGCCAGCAGCTTGGTACAGGGGGTAGATGGCTACACCTTC. The chain combines TRBV5-1 with TRBJ1-2, with TRBD1 identical over 8 bases. This CDR3 has 14 amino acids. The ends lost 0 bases at V and 6 bases at J; junction bases unmatched: 4. Looked up from germline, CDR1 is SGHRS and CDR2 is YFSETQ.

This clone was seen many times. The chain uses TRBV28 and TRBJ1-2, with D unclear. Trimming took off 7 bases at V and 2 bases at J, with 14 bases between the two ends. Looked up from germline, CDR1 is MDHEN and CDR2 is SYDVKM. This CDR3 has 14 residues. CDR3 amino acids: CASTSFGQNYGYTF. The CDR3 bases are TGTGCCAGCACCTCGTTTGGGCAGAACTATGGCTACACCTTC.

The chain has TRBV9 and TRBJ2-7; D unclear. CDR3 length: 12 amino acids. Germline V gene data show CDR1 as SGDLS and CDR2 as YYNGEE. The germline V and J ends were trimmed by 0 bases and 4 bases, with 5 bases remaining between them. CDR3 bases: TGTGCCAGCAGCGTAGGGGAATACGAGCAGTACTTC. Protein product: CASSVGEYEQYF.

The chain recombines TRBV19 with TRBJ2-1; possible D gene TRBD1, 5 bases. V was pared by 3 bases and J by 3 bases, with 6 bases between. CDR3 length: 13 amino acids. Germline values: CDR1 LNHDA, CDR2 SQIVND (reference sequence). CDR3 DNA: TGTGCCAGTAGTATTCAGGGCTACAATGAGCAGTTCTTC. Residues: CASSIQGYNEQFF.

The V call is TRBV28, the J call TRBJ1-2, with D possibly TRBD1 on 5 matching bases. From germline, CDR1 is MDHEN and CDR2 SYDVKM. The CDR3 covers 13 residues. V lost 8 bases, J lost 8 bases, and 18 bases lay in between. The CDR3 sequence is CASWRRTRGGYTF. The CDR3 DNA sequence: TGTGCCAGCTGGAGAAGAACGCGGGGGGGCTACACCTTC.